These 22 T cell receptor beta chains were all obtained from the same sample, sequenced in a study of T-cell reconstitution after alpha-beta-depleted transplantation in children. A TCRbeta library incorporating unique molecular identifiers was prepared. TCRdb itself ran the PCR reads through MiXCR, one entry per CDR3 protein. The repertoire holds a few hundred thousand distinct CDR3 sequences, with under 13% as singletons. The sample consisted of PBMCs from the stem cell graft donor, taken from the stem cell graft. These receptors all come from a human donor who donated a stem cell graft to a child with acute lymphoblastic leukemia.

The rearrangement joins TRBV7-8 to TRBJ1-6; D call uncertain. Trimming removed 3 bases at V and 8 bases at J, with 11 bases between. Germline assignment: CDR1 SGHVS and CDR2 FQNEAQ. The CDR3 length is 14 residues. The chain's CDR3 is CASSLATWDSPLHF. The CDR3 DNA is TGTGCCAGCAGCTTGGCGACCTGGGATTCACCCCTCCACTTT.

This clonotype occurred a few times. The V gene is TRBV15, the J gene TRBJ2-3; D is possibly TRBD1 (5 bases). The CDR3 contains 14 residues. Germline V gives CDR1 LNHNV, CDR2 YYDKDF (reference sequence). The germline V and J ends were trimmed by 3 bases and 6 bases, with 13 bases remaining between them. In nucleotides, the CDR3 is TGTGCCACCAGCAGTAGGACAACAAGGGATACGCAGTATTTT. This codes for CATSSRTTRDTQYF.

This clonotype occurred a few times. CDR3: CAISFDRANQPQHF. CDR3 DNA: TGTGCCATCAGTTTCGACAGGGCCAATCAGCCCCAGCATTTT. The rearrangement joins TRBV10-3 to TRBJ1-5; 7 nucleotides match TRBD1. The CDR3 loop spans 14 amino acids. Unmatched junction bases numbered 4, after V lost 5 bases and J lost 3 bases. The V gene's germline CDR1 is ENHRY and CDR2 SYGVKD.

This clonotype was detected a few times. CDR3 sequence: CASSQAAGYYGYTF. The CDR3 coding sequence is TGTGCCAGCAGCCAAGCCGCAGGCTACTATGGCTACACCTTC. The J gene is TRBJ1-2, the V gene TRBV3-1; D uncertain. CDR1 is LGHDT, CDR2 YNNKEL, per germline (reference sequence). The CDR3 spans 14 residues. V lost 1 base and J 3 bases, leaving 9 bases between the germline ends.

Turning to this clonotype: One junction end disagrees with the germline gene, perhaps due to a read error. The J gene is TRBJ2-7, the V gene TRBV7-7; D is unresolved. CDR3 length equals 16 residues. The germline gives CDR1 SSHAT, CDR2 FNYEAQ (reference sequence). CDR3 sequence reads: CASSLTRVRWDYEQYF. As DNA, the CDR3 is TGTGCTAGCAGCTTAACACGGGTCCGGTGGGATTACGAGCAGTACTTC.

This clonotype turned up a few times. J is TRBJ2-2 and V is TRBV6-1; D remains ambiguous. V dropped 6 bases and J dropped 4 bases, with 15 bases sitting between them. This CDR3 contains 15 residues. The V gene's germline CDR1 is MNHNS and CDR2 SASEGT. CDR3 region: CASRPGGELTGELFF. CDR3 sequence (DNA): TGTGCCAGCAGACCCGGCGGAGAACTCACCGGGGAGCTGTTTTTT.

This clonotype occurred many times. The genes are TRBV27 and TRBJ2-7; 7 bases are shared with TRBD2. Germline V gives CDR1 MNHEY, CDR2 SMNVEV (reference sequence). This CDR3 has 14 residues. The trim removed 1 base at V and 4 bases at J, leaving 4 bases unmatched. The chain's CDR3 is CASSLLAGVYEQYF. The CDR3 DNA reads TGTGCCAGCAGTTTATTGGCGGGGGTTTACGAGCAGTACTTC.

V gene TRBV11-2 combines with J gene TRBJ2-3; D possibly matches TRBD1 or TRBD2 (5 bases each). The CDR3 runs 12 residues. Germline V gene data show CDR1 as SGHAT and CDR2 as FQNNGV. V was pared by 7 bases and J by 15 bases, with 20 bases between. CDR3 DNA: TGTGCCAGCACCATGCGGACGGGACCGGCATATTTT. This gives the protein CASTMRTGPAYF.

This clonotype has just a few counts. This chain links TRBV28 with TRBJ1-6; 8 nucleotides agree with TRBD1. The germline gives CDR1 MDHEN, CDR2 SYDVKM. The CDR3 extends over 14 amino acids. Germline trimming cut 6 bases from V and 10 bases from J; bases unmatched to any gene: 8. CDR3 nucleotide sequence: TGTGCCAGCAGCTGGGACAGGTGGTCGTCACCCCTCCACTTT. This sequence encodes CASSWDRWSSPLHF.

The chain combines TRBV4-3 with TRBJ1-1; D might be TRBD1 (6 bases). Germline CDR1 LGHNA, CDR2 YSLEER. The V gene lost 0 bases and the J gene lost 8 bases, with 19 bases spanning the gap. The CDR3 contains 16 residues. The CDR3 spells CASSQDPAGEVQEAFF. The CDR3 nucleotides are TGCGCCAGCAGCCAAGATCCGGCAGGGGAAGTCCAGGAAGCTTTCTTT.

The chain carries TRBV4-3 and TRBJ2-7; 7 nucleotides match TRBD2. Losses at the gene ends were 4 bases for V and 7 bases for J; bases not matched to a gene: 13. Germline V gene data show CDR1 as LGHNA and CDR2 as YSLEER. There are 15 residues in the CDR3. Here the CDR3 DNA reads TGCGCCAGCAGCCCAGGCGGGGGTAGGGTAGGGGAGCAGTACTTC. This gives the protein CASSPGGGRVGEQYF.

Many counts were recorded for this clonotype. The chain links TRBV7-3 to TRBJ2-2; no clear D. Looked up from germline, CDR1 is SGHTA and CDR2 is FQGTGA. CDR3 length equals 15 residues. Trimming left V 2 bases short and J 0 bases short, with 7 bases between. For the CDR3, the DNA is TGTGCCAGCAGCTTAGGCGGAACGAACACCGGGGAGCTGTTTTTT. It encodes CASSLGGTNTGELFF.

The chain has TRBV11-2 and TRBJ1-2, with D possibly being TRBD1 (6 bases). This CDR3 spans 18 amino acids. Deletions cut 5 bases from V and 0 bases from J, with 22 bases between. Germline V lookup: CDR1 SGHAT, CDR2 FQNNGV. This chain's CDR3 is CASSPDGFGGAANYGYTF. CDR3 sequence (DNA): TGTGCCAGCAGCCCAGACGGGTTTGGGGGGGCGGCTAACTATGGCTACACCTTC.

This clonotype came up many times. V is TRBV7-8 and J is TRBJ2-3; no definite D call. The V end lost 6 bases, the J end lost 0 bases, and 10 bases lay between the germline ends. Germline V gene lookup returns CDR1 SGHVS and CDR2 FQNEAQ. The CDR3 extends over 14 amino acids. In nucleotides, the CDR3 is TGTGCCAGCAGGCCTTTTAAAAGCACAGATACGCAGTATTTT. This translates into CASRPFKSTDTQYF.

This clonotype occurred a few times. The conserved final phenylalanine or tryptophan is absent from the CDR3, which likely points to a read error. The DNA is omitted, as the CDR3 cannot be located on it reliably, and the CDR3 follows TCRdb's listing. The chain recombines TRBV9 with TRBJ2-7; the D segment call TRBD1 is taken from the table without a DNA check. Germline V lookup: CDR1 SGDLS, CDR2 YYNGEE. The CDR3 adds up to 9 amino acids, both ends counted. CDR3: CASSGTGGC.

The CDR3 region is CASSSRDRFYGYTF. The CDR3 DNA is TGTGCCAGCAGCTCCAGGGACAGGTTCTATGGCTACACCTTC. This rearrangement joins TRBV7-9 to TRBJ1-2; 8 positions agree with TRBD1. CDR3 length equals 14 residues. After removal of 4 bases from V and 4 bases from J, the junction contained 5 bases not matched to a gene. Germline V CDR1 and CDR2: SEHNR, FQNEAQ (reference sequence).

The V gene is TRBV3-1, the J gene TRBJ2-3; D ambiguous. Germline V lookup: CDR1 LGHDT, CDR2 YNNKEL (reference sequence). Trimming pared 2 bases from V and 4 bases from J, leaving 22 bases between. The CDR3 is 18 residues long. The CDR3 region is CASSQTPLRTRTADTQYF. As DNA, the CDR3 is TGTGCCAGCAGCCAAACCCCCTTGCGGACCCGAACCGCAGATACGCAGTATTTT.

This clonotype was seen a few times. The chain carries TRBV5-5 and TRBJ2-1; 7 bases align to TRBD2. CDR1 and CDR2 (germline): SGHKS, YYEKEE (reference sequence). Trimming removed 5 bases from V and 8 bases from J; junction bases left unmatched: 1. The CDR3 runs to 11 residues. CDR3 region: CASRGGDEQFF. The CDR3, as DNA: TGTGCCAGCAGGGGGGGGGATGAGCAGTTCTTC.

Written as DNA, the CDR3 is TGTGCCAGCAGCTTAGATGGCATCTACTCCTACAATGAGCAGTTCTTC. Protein product: CASSLDGIYSYNEQFF. This chain uses TRBV7-8 with TRBJ2-1; D unclear. The V gene lost 1 base and the J gene lost 0 bases, with 10 bases spanning the gap. Germline CDR1 and CDR2: SGHVS and FQNEAQ. The CDR3 sequence is 16 residues long.

This clonotype showed up just a few times. This chain connects TRBV5-1 to TRBJ2-1; a weak D match, TRBD2 (6 bases). CDR3 length equals 16 residues. Germline CDR1 reads SGHRS; CDR2 reads YFSETQ. V dropped 0 bases and J dropped 6 bases, with 16 bases sitting between them. The CDR3 region is CASSLEGTFGSNEQFF. The CDR3 DNA follows: TGCGCCAGCAGCTTGGAGGGGACGTTCGGGAGCAATGAGCAGTTCTTC.

The gene calls are TRBV12-3 or TRBV12-4 and TRBJ2-1; 9 nucleotides match TRBD2. Trimming cost V 10 bases and J 5 bases; bases outside gene matches: 6. CDR3 length: 13 amino acids. The CDR3 reads CATQGLAHNEQFF. The CDR3 DNA reads as TGTGCCACGCAGGGACTAGCTCACAATGAGCAGTTCTTC.

This clonotype was found a few times. The rearrangement uses TRBV7-2 and TRBJ1-4; 7 nucleotides agree with TRBD1. The ends lost 1 base at V and 8 bases at J; junction bases unmatched: 7. Per germline, CDR1 SGHTA and CDR2 FQGNSA. The CDR3 totals 15 residues. CDR3 nucleotide sequence: TGTGCCAGCAGCTTAGATGGGACAGTGCGCGAAAAACTGTTTTTT. Encoded protein: CASSLDGTVREKLFF.